This T cell receptor (beta chain) was recorded in a study of blood T cell repertoires in COVID-19. Germline assignment: CDR1 LNHDA and CDR2 SQIVND (reference sequence). Losses at the gene ends were 6 bases for V and 6 bases for J; bases not matched to a gene: 14. The CDR3 sequence is 17 residues long. In the study's own analysis: Cell counts per sample came from amplifying reference gene primers. Profiled with immunoSEQ multiplex PCR; TCRdb holds only in-frame clones, not every one. V and J calls and clone size are as listed in that table; D and trimming were resolved from the DNA. This sample has 210,000 or so clones, with roughly 80% found just once.

Sequencing input: peripheral blood. The clonotype originates from a human donor in a cohort sampled during active COVID-19. This chain joins TRBV19 and TRBJ1-4; 9 positions match TRBD1. CDR3 loop: CASRIYRGRDTYEKLFF. The CDR3 coding sequence is TGTGCCAGTAGGATATACAGGGGGCGAGATACGTATGAAAAACTGTTTTTT.